This entry is about one TCR beta chain. The antigen is undetermined. The sample originates from a study of early T cells in non-severe SARS-CoV-2 infection. Study-wide background: The authors sequenced bulk RNA from unsorted whole blood, leaving chains unpaired. Findings and caveats of the study: There was a bias toward anti-spike CD8 responses in VDJdb matching, which missed private and CD4 specificities.

The TCR library protocol was used to attach unique molecular identifiers. These identifiers were attached to individual cDNA molecules. One entry per CDR3 protein, called by TCRdb with MiXCR from the 5' RACE reads. This table has approximately 71,000 distinct CDR3 sequences, roughly an eighth appearing once. Trimming removed 6 bases at V and 3 bases at J, with 12 bases between. CDR1 and CDR2 from the germline V gene are SQVTM and ANQGSEA. The length of the CDR3 is 13 residues. This TCR was recovered from an adult who was a healthcare worker with PCR-confirmed SARS-CoV-2 infection or an uninfected control (not recorded which). The gene calls are TRBV29-1 and TRBJ1-3; D is perhaps TRBD1 (6 bases). The source material was whole blood. The CDR3 is CSVSRQDGNTIYF. The CDR3 nucleotides read TGCAGCGTCTCTAGACAGGATGGAAACACCATATATTTT.